There are a few counts of the clone carrying this T cell receptor (beta chain). Its target is not known. This sample stems from a study of shared clonotypes between healthy human individuals. Overall study findings and caveats: Approximately 4.5% was the fraction of naive CD4 clonotypes found shared across a few donors.

CD45RO negativity and positive selection for CCR7 defined naive CD8 cells, a population that excluded terminally differentiated effector memory CD45RA+ cells. The germline V and J ends were trimmed by 1 base and 3 bases, with 12 bases remaining between them. The CDR3 is made up of 15 amino acids. Per germline, CDR1 LGHNA and CDR2 YNFKEQ. The sorted-subset replicate PCRs were given around 190 ng DNA, which is 25,000 to 35,000 T cell genomes. Sequenced by immunoSEQ multiplex PCR; TCRdb stores in-frame clones only, minus some. The sample records about 2,100,000 clones, about 92% being singletons. Sequenced sample: naive CD8+ T cells from PBMCs. This TCR derives from a man between 18 and 29 years old in good health. Some clones in this sample may be carry-over from other donors' samples. The chain recombines TRBV4-2 with TRBJ1-2; D is unresolved. The CDR3 here is CASSQVEAGYYGYTF. As DNA, the CDR3 is TGTGCCAGCAGCCAAGTCGAGGCGGGGTACTATGGCTACACCTTC.